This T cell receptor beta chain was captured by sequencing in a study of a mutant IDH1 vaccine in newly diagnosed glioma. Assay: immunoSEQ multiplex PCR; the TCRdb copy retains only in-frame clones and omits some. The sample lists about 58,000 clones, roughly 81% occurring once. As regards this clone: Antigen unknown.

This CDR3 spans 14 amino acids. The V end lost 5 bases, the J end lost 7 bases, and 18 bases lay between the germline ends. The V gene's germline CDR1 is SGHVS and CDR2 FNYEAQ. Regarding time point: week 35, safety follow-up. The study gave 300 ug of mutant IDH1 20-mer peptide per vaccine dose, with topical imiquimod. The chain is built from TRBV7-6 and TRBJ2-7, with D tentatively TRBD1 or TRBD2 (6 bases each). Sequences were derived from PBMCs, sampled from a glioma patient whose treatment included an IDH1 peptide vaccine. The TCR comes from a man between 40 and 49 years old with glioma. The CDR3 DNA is TGTGCCAGCAGCCGTTCTATAGGGGGGTTGGAGCAGTACTTC. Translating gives CASSRSIGGLEQYF.